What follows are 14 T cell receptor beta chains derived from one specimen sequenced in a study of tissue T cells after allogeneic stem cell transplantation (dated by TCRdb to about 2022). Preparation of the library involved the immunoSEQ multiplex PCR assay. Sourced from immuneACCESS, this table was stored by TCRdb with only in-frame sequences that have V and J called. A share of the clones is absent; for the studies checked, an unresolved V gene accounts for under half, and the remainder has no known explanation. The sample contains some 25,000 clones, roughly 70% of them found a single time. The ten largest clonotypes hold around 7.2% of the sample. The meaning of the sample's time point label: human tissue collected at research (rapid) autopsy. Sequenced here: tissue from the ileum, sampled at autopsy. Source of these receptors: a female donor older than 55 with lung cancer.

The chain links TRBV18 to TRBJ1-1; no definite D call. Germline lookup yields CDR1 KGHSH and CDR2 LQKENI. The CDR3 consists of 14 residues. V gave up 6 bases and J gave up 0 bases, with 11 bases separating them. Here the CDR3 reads CASSPGRMNTEAFF. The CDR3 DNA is TGTGCCAGCTCCCCCGGCAGAATGAACACTGAAGCTTTCTTT.

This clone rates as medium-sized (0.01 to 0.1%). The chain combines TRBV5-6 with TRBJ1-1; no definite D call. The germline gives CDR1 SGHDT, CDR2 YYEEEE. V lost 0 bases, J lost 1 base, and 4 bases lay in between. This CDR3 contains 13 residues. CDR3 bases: TGTGCCAGCAGCTTGGGGGGGAACACTGAAGCTTTCTTT. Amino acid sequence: CASSLGGNTEAFF.

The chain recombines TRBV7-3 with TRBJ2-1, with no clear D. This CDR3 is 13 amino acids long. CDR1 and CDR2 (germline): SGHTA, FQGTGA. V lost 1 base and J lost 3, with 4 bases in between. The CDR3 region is CASSLMYYNEQFF. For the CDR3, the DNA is TGTGCCAGCAGCTTAATGTACTACAATGAGCAGTTCTTC.

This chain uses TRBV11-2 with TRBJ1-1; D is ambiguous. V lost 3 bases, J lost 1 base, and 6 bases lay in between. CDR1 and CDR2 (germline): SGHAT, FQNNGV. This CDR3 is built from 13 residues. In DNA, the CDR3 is TGTGCCAGCAGCTTTTCAGGGAACACTGAAGCTTTCTTT. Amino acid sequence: CASSFSGNTEAFF.

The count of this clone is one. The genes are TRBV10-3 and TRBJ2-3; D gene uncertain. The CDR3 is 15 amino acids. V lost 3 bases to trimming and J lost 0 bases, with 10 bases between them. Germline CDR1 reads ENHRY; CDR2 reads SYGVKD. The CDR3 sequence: CAISDSWASTDTQYF. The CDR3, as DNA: TGTGCCATCAGTGACAGTTGGGCTAGCACAGATACGCAGTATTTT.

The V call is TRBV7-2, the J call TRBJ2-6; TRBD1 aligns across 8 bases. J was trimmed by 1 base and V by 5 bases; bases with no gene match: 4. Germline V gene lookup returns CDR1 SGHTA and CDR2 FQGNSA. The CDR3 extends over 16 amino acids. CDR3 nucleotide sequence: TGTGCCAGCAGCGAACAGGGGGGATCTGGGGCCAACGTCCTGACTTTC. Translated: CASSEQGGSGANVLTF.

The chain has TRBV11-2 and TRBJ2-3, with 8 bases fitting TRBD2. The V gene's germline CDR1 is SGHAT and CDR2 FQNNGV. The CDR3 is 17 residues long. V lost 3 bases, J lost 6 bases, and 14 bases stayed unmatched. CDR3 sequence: CASSFGATSDGGDTQYF. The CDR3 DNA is TGTGCCAGCAGCTTTGGGGCGACTAGCGACGGGGGGGATACGCAGTATTTT.

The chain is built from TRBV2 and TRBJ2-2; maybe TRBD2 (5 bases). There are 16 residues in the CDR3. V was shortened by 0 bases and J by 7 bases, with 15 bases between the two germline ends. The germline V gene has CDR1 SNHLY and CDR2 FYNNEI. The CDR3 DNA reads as TGTGCCAGCAGTGAAGCCCGGAGCGGAACGGACGGGGAGCTGTTTTTT. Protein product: CASSEARSGTDGELFF.

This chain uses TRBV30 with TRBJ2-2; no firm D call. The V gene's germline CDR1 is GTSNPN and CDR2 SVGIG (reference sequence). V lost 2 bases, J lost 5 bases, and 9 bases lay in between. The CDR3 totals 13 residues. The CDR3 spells CAWSWALTGELFF. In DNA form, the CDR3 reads TGTGCCTGGAGTTGGGCCCTTACCGGGGAGCTGTTTTTT.

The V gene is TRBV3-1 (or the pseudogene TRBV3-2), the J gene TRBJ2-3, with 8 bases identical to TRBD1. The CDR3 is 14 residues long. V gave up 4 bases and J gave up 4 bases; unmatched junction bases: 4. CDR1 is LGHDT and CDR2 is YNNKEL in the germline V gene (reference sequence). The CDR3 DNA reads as TGTGCCAGCAGCCGCGGACAGGGAGCAGATACGCAGTATTTT. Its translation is CASSRGQGADTQYF.

The CDR3: CASSYRPGVIGYTF. The CDR3 nucleotides are TGTGCCAGCAGTTACCGGCCAGGGGTTATTGGCTACACCTTC. V is TRBV6-2 or TRBV6-3 and J is TRBJ1-2, with D tentatively TRBD1 (6 bases). Trimming shortened V by 2 bases and J by 7 bases, and 14 bases separated the two germline ends. This CDR3 region has 14 residues. Germline V gene lookup returns CDR1 MNHEY and CDR2 SVGEGT.

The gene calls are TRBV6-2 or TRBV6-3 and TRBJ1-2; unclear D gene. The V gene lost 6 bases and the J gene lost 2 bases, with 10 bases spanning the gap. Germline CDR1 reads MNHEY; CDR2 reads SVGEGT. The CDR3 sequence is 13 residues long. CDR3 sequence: CASSYTENYGYTF. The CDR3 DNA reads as TGTGCCAGCAGCTATACCGAGAACTATGGCTACACCTTC.

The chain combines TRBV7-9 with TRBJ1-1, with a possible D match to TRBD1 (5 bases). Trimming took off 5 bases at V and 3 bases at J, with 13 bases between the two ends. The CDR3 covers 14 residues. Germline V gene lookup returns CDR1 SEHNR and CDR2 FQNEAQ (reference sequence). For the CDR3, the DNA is TGTGCCAGCAGCCGTGACAGAGAGTACACTGAAGCTTTCTTT. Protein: CASSRDREYTEAFF.

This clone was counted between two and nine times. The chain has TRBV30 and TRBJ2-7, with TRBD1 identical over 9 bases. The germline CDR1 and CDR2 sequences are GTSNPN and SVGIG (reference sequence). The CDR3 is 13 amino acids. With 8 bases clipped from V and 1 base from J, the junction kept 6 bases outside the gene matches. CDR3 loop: CAGTGPPSYEQYF. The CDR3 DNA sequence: TGTGCCGGGACAGGGCCCCCTTCCTACGAGCAGTACTTC. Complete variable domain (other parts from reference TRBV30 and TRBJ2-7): SQTIHQWPATLVQPVGSPLSLECTVEGTSNPNLYWYRQAAGRGLQLLFYSVGIGQISSEVPQNLSASRPQDRQFILSSKKLLLSDSGFYLCAGTGPPSYEQYFGPGTRLTVT.